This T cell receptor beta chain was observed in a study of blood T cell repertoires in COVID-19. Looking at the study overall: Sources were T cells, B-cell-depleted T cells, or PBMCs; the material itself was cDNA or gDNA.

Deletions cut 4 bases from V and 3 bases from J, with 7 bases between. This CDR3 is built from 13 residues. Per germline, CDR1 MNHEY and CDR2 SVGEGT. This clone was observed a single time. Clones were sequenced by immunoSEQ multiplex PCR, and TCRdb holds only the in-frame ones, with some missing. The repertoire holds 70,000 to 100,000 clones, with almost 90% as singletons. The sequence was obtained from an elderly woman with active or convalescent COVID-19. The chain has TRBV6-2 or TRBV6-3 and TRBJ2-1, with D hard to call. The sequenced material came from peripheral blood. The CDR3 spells CASSFAGYNEQFF. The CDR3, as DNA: TGTGCCAGCAGTTTCGCAGGCTACAATGAGCAGTTCTTC.